This T cell receptor (beta chain) was recovered during a study of response to subunit inactivated influenza vaccine. A remark on this clonotype: What it binds is unknown.

Trimming cost V 0 bases and J 4 bases, with 13 bases left between them. In germline, CDR1 is LNHDA, CDR2 SQIVND (reference sequence). The CDR3 runs 16 residues. TCRdb analysed the RT-PCR reads with MiXCR anew, one entry per CDR3 protein. The sample shows roughly 780,000 distinct CDR3 sequences, under 20% of them seen only once. Study observations and caveats: The authors suggested that every seasonal influenza vaccination recruits few new T cells.

The rearrangement links TRBV19 to TRBJ2-1; D is perhaps TRBD2 (6 bases). The sample here was PBMCs from blood, taken 5 to 6 days after vaccination. This sequence was found in a middle-aged man who received an inactivated influenza vaccine. The CDR3 reads CASSIDWTNPYNEQFF. CDR3 bases: TGTGCCAGTAGTATAGATTGGACTAACCCATACAATGAGCAGTTCTTC.